The 9 T cell receptor beta chains below were found in one sample sequenced in a study of vaccination effects on CD4 cells after COVID-19. These receptors' antigens are unknown. Following 10 days of culture, CD4+ T cells were isolated. The protocol was immunoSEQ multiplex PCR, while the TCRdb copy is restricted to in-frame clones and leaves out a portion. Here the sample spans about 58,000 clones, 60% to 85% being singletons. The source material was CD4+ T cells from PBMCs cultured without peptide, sampled before COVID-19 vaccination. Source of these receptors: a human donor who received a COVID-19 vaccine.

CDR3 amino acids: CASSLDTLVTEAFF. The CDR3 DNA reads TGCGCCAGCAGCTTGGACACCCTGGTCACTGAAGCTTTCTTT. This chain links TRBV5-1 with TRBJ1-1; no definite D call. Trimming removed 0 bases at V and 4 bases at J, with 10 bases between. CDR3 length: 14 amino acids. The germline gives CDR1 SGHRS, CDR2 YFSETQ.

This chain connects TRBV5-1 to TRBJ1-2; no clear D. V lost 2 bases to trimming and J lost 4 bases, with 24 bases between them. Germline V gives CDR1 SGHRS, CDR2 YFSETQ. The CDR3 is made up of 18 amino acids. CDR3 region: CASSLSPLWAETSYGYTF. The CDR3 DNA reads as TGCGCCAGCAGCTTATCCCCCCTTTGGGCAGAAACTTCCTATGGCTACACCTTC.

This clone was counted once. This chain uses TRBV7-2 with TRBJ2-7; 9 nucleotides line up with TRBD2. In germline, CDR1 is SGHTA, CDR2 FQGNSA. V dropped 1 base and J dropped 2; count of bases not matched to a gene: 6. This CDR3 is built from 16 residues. CDR3 sequence reads: CASSLVATSGTYEQYV. CDR3 nucleotide sequence: TGTGCCAGCAGCTTAGTAGCGACTAGCGGAACCTACGAGCAGTACGTC.

J is TRBJ1-3 and V is TRBV6-1, with 7 positions matching TRBD1. J was trimmed by 2 bases and V by 1 base; bases with no gene match: 8. This CDR3 contains 17 residues. Germline V gives CDR1 MNHNS, CDR2 SASEGT. As DNA, the CDR3 is TGTGCCAGCAGTGAAGGGCAGGGGGGGCCGGCTGGAAACACCATATATTTT. Protein product: CASSEGQGGPAGNTIYF.

The chain joins TRBV5-6 to TRBJ1-3; D gene uncertain. The CDR3 has 13 amino acids. Germline V gene sequence: CDR1 SGHDT, CDR2 YYEEEE. V was pared by 4 bases and J by 4 bases, with 9 bases between. Written as DNA, the CDR3 is TGTGCCAGCAGCACGACGACAGGAAACACCATATATTTT. The encoded protein is CASSTTTGNTIYF.

This chain links TRBV30 with TRBJ1-4; 7 bases line up with TRBD1. The CDR3 loop spans 14 amino acids. After removal of 2 bases from V and 4 bases from J, the junction contained 4 bases not matched to a gene. CDR1 is GTSNPN and CDR2 is SVGIG in the germline V gene (reference sequence). The chain's CDR3 is CAWSRQGGNEKLFF. In DNA, the CDR3 is TGTGCCTGGAGTAGACAGGGAGGTAATGAAAAACTGTTTTTT. The full variable domain, completed using reference TRBV30 and TRBJ1-4, is SQTIHQWPATLVQPVGSPLSLECTVEGTSNPNLYWYRQAAGRGLQLLFYSVGIGQISSEVPQNLSASRPQDRQFILSSKKLLLSDSGFYLCAWSRQGGNEKLFFGSGTQLSVL.

The rearrangement uses TRBV6-5 and TRBJ2-7; TRBD1 matches at 8 bases. This CDR3 contains 14 residues. The germline V gene has CDR1 MNHEY and CDR2 SVGAGI. J gave up 4 bases and V 7 bases, and 9 bases lay outside the gene matches. The CDR3 DNA follows: TGTGCCAGCAAACGAGGACAGGGATTATACGAGCAGTACGTC. It is translated as CASKRGQGLYEQYV.

This chain links TRBV3-1 (or the pseudogene TRBV3-2) with TRBJ2-1, with D maybe TRBD2 (5 bases). V lost 4 bases and J 8 bases, leaving 9 bases between the germline ends. The germline V gene encodes CDR1 LGHDT and CDR2 YNNKEL (reference sequence). The CDR3 loop spans 12 amino acids. The CDR3 loop reads CASSPRGYEQFF. CDR3 coding DNA: TGTGCCAGCAGCCCGCGCGGGTATGAGCAGTTCTTC.

The count of this clone is one. This chain connects TRBV15 to TRBJ1-3; unclear D gene. Germline-derived CDR1 and CDR2 are LNHNV and YYDKDF (reference sequence). CDR3 length: 18 amino acids. Trimming removed 4 bases at V and 2 bases at J, with 21 bases between. CDR3 DNA: TGTGCCACCAGCAAGAGAGTGACATTAAAACCTCCTGGAAACACCATATATTTT. Amino acids: CATSKRVTLKPPGNTIYF.